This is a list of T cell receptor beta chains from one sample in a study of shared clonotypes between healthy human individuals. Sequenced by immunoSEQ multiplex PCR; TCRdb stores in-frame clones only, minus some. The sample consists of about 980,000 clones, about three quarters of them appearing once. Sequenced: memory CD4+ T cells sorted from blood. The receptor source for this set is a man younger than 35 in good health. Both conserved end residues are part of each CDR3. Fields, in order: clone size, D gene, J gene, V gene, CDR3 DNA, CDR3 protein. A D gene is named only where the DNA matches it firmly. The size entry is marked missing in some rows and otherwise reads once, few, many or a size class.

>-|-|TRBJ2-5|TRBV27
TGTGCCAGCAGAACCCACATCCGCGAGACCCAGTACTTC
CASRTHIRETQYF
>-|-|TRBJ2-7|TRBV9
TGTGCCAGCAGCGCCCAGGGGAATAGCGTTAGTTCCAACGAGCAGTACTTC
CASSAQGNSVSSNEQYF
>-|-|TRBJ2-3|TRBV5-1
TGCGCCAGCAGCTTGGAAGGTGCGCCACCTGGTTGGAGCACAGATACGCAGTATTTT
CASSLEGAPPGWSTDTQYF
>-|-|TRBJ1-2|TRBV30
TGTGCCTGGAGTGGATACCGTCGTACAAGCAGGGAACCTAACTATGGCTACACCTTC
CAWSGYRRTSREPNYGYTF
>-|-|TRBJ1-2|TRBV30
TGTGCCTGGAGTTGGGAGGGAGGCTACACCTTC
CAWSWEGGYTF
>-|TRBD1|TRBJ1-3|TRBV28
TGTGCCAGCAGTTTCCGAGACAGGGTGAACACCATATATTTT
CASSFRDRVNTIYF
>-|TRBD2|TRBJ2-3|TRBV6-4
TGTGCCAGCAGCCCCATTCTAGCGGCCACAGATACGCAGTATTTT
CASSPILAATDTQYF
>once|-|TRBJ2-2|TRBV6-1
TGTGCCAGCAGAAACTCCGCAGGGGTCAGCGGGGAGCTGTTTTTT
CASRNSAGVSGELFF
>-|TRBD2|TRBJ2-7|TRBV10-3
TGTGCCTCCAGAAGCAGCCTAGCGGGGTTCTACGAGCAGTACTTC
CASRSSLAGFYEQYF
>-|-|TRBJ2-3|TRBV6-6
TGTGCCAGCAGTCCGGAGGGCCTTACAGATACGCAGTATTTT
CASSPEGLTDTQYF